This T cell receptor (beta chain) came from a study of T cell responses to AZD1222 COVID-19 vaccine. Study context: It was second doses at about 4 or about 12 weeks that were pooled.

As concerns this clone: What it recognizes is unknown.

Study-wide results and limits: Reports indicate that nearly half of spike-specific TCRs are directed at unmutated variant regions. Researchers took repertoire samples only after the peak T cell response had come.

Method: immunoSEQ multiplex PCR; TCRdb's copy keeps in-frame clones and lacks some. Among approximately 110,000 clones listed, around nine tenths were seen once. The germline V and J ends were trimmed by 10 bases and 0 bases, with 19 bases remaining between them. This CDR3 has 16 amino acids. Germline V gene sequence: CDR1 MNHEY, CDR2 SMNVEV (reference sequence). The specimen was peripheral blood, collected on day 0 of AZD1222 vaccination. The clonotype was recovered from an adult in good health. The chain combines TRBV27 with TRBJ1-3; D may be TRBD1 (5 bases). The CDR3 DNA is TGTGCCACGTCTCCGGTGGCAGGGAGCTCTGGAAACACCATATATTTT. As protein: CATSPVAGSSGNTIYF.